At least ten counts were recorded for the clone carrying this T cell receptor beta chain. TCRdb passed the RT-PCR reads through MiXCR, listing each CDR3 protein once. Of 650,000 to 800,000 distinct CDR3 sequences in the sample, 13% to 15% were seen once. The sequence was obtained from a female donor in good health, serving as a healthy control. The sequencing input was memory CD4+ T cells from blood.

The CDR3 sequence is CASSLSMDRGREGYTF. DNA for the CDR3: TGTGCCAGCAGTTTATCGATGGACAGGGGAAGAGAGGGCTACACCTTC. The V gene is TRBV27, the J gene TRBJ1-2; TRBD1 matches 9 bases. This CDR3 comprises 16 residues. Looked up from germline, CDR1 is MNHEY and CDR2 is SMNVEV (reference sequence). V shed 0 bases, J shed 8 bases, and the junction held 10 bases outside the gene matches.